The 27 T cell receptor beta chains below all came from one sample that was sequenced in a study of T cells after yellow fever vaccination. One entry per CDR3 protein, called by TCRdb with MiXCR from the 5' RACE reads. The sample yields 250,000 to 400,000 distinct CDR3 sequences, approximately 4% seen once. Sample: PBMCs, taken 5 days after the yellow fever booster vaccination. The receptors here all came from a man aged 18 to 29 who received the YFV17D yellow fever vaccine.

Ten or more counts support this clonotype. This rearrangement joins TRBV7-9 to TRBJ1-1; D call uncertain. The CDR3 contains 12 residues. Trimming cost V 5 bases and J 6 bases, with 10 bases left between them. Germline V CDR1 and CDR2: SEHNR, FQNEAQ (reference sequence). CDR3 nucleotides: TGTGCCAGCAGCCTAGGTGTGTCTGAAGCTTTCTTT. Amino acid sequence: CASSLGVSEAFF.

V is TRBV7-9 and J is TRBJ1-5, with D perhaps TRBD1 (6 bases). The CDR3 consists of 14 residues. Trimming stripped 0 bases from V and 5 bases from J, with 8 bases between. Germline CDR1 and CDR2: SEHNR and FQNEAQ (reference sequence). The CDR3 spells CASSLAQGHQPQHF. For the CDR3, the DNA is TGTGCCAGCAGCTTAGCACAGGGACATCAGCCCCAGCATTTT. Using reference TRBV7-9 and TRBJ1-5 for the parts outside the CDR3, the full variable domain is DTGVSQNPRHKITKRGQNVTFRCDPISEHNRLYWYRQTLGQGPEFLTYFQNEAQLEKSRLLSDRFSAERPKGSFSTLEIQRTEQGDSAMYLCASSLAQGHQPQHFGDGTRLSIL.

This clonotype was seen only a few times. V usage is TRBV7-3 and J usage is TRBJ2-3; D possibly corresponds to TRBD2 (5 bases). Looked up from germline, CDR1 is SGHTA and CDR2 is FQGTGA. Trimming stripped 2 bases from V and 1 base from J, with 10 bases between. The CDR3 has 15 residues. CDR3 sequence (DNA): TGTGCCAGCAGCTTAGTTGTCGGGGGCACAGATACGCAGTATTTT. As protein: CASSLVVGGTDTQYF.

V is TRBV9 and J is TRBJ1-1; TRBD1 matches 7 bases. V lost 7 bases and J lost 1; bases outside the gene matches: 7. Germline assignment: CDR1 SGDLS and CDR2 YYNGEE. This CDR3 spans 14 amino acids. The CDR3 region is CASDPQGTNTEAFF. The CDR3 region has the DNA TGTGCCAGCGACCCACAGGGGACGAACACTGAAGCTTTCTTT.

This clonotype has only a few counts. The chain couples TRBV28 to TRBJ2-2; weak D call: TRBD1 (6 bases). In germline, CDR1 is MDHEN, CDR2 SYDVKM. CDR3 length equals 14 residues. V lost 6 bases and J lost 4, with 12 bases in between. CDR3 nucleotides: TGTGCCAGCAGCTCAGGGGCGGGCACCGGGGAGCTGTTTTTT. This encodes CASSSGAGTGELFF.

The sample holds a few counts of this clonotype. The V call is TRBV11-1, the J call TRBJ2-7, with no clear D. The ends were cut back, 3 bases at V and 6 bases at J, with 9 bases in the middle. The CDR3 has 12 residues. In germline, CDR1 is SGHAT, CDR2 FQDESV (reference sequence). CDR3 sequence (DNA): TGTGCCAGCAGCTTGAACGGCCGCGAGCAGTACGTC. Translating it yields CASSLNGREQYV.

Ten or more counts support this clonotype. The chain employs TRBV6-6 and TRBJ2-6; D unresolved. Trimming took 8 bases from V and 0 from J, leaving 14 bases between them. There are 16 residues in the CDR3. Germline V CDR1 and CDR2: MNHNY, SVGAGI (reference sequence). The CDR3 loop reads CASGMDEPSGANVLTF. CDR3 nucleotides: TGTGCCAGCGGAATGGACGAGCCCTCTGGGGCCAACGTCCTGACTTTC.

In this sample, this clonotype turned up many times. The chain is built from TRBV6-2 or TRBV6-3 and TRBJ1-5; D perhaps matches TRBD1 (5 bases). There are 11 residues in the CDR3. Germline V gene data show CDR1 as MNHEY and CDR2 as SVGEGT. V shed 4 bases and J shed 12 bases, with 10 bases lying between them. As DNA, the CDR3 is TGTGCCAGCAGTTCCCGAGACAGCCAGCATTTT. This sequence encodes CASSSRDSQHF.

This clonotype was found a few times. The chain uses TRBV4-3 and TRBJ2-1; 9 bases match TRBD2. Trimming removed 0 bases from V and 8 bases from J; junction bases left unmatched: 5. In germline, CDR1 is LGHNA, CDR2 YSLEER. The CDR3 contains 15 residues. This CDR3 reads CASSQDSGGWDEQFF. The CDR3 region has the DNA TGCGCCAGCAGCCAAGATAGCGGGGGATGGGATGAGCAGTTCTTC.

This clonotype was counted ten times or more. This sequence joins TRBV4-3 and TRBJ2-1; the D call may be TRBD1 or TRBD2 (7 bases each). Germline values: CDR1 LGHNA, CDR2 YSLEER. Trimming took off 1 base at V and 7 bases at J, with 17 bases between the two ends. This CDR3 is built from 16 residues. CDR3 residues: CASSQAPQGGKNEQFF. The CDR3, as DNA: TGCGCCAGCAGCCAAGCCCCGCAGGGGGGGAAGAATGAGCAGTTCTTC.

CDR3 DNA: TGTGCCAGCAGCCTAACCGGGACTAGCGGGGGCACAGATACGCAGTATTTT. It encodes CASSLTGTSGGTDTQYF. The chain joins TRBV4-2 to TRBJ2-3, with 13 positions matching TRBD2. Germline values: CDR1 LGHNA, CDR2 YNFKEQ. The CDR3 runs 17 residues. Trimming took 4 bases from V and 1 from J; bases not matched to a gene: 5.

V and J are TRBV5-1 and TRBJ1-4, with TRBD1 as a possible D gene (5 bases). This CDR3 contains 17 residues. V lost 0 bases, J lost 6 bases, and 18 bases lay in between. The germline V gene encodes CDR1 SGHRS and CDR2 YFSETQ. The CDR3 nucleotides read TGCGCCAGCAGCTTGGCTCGACGGGGGGACTGGCATGAAAAACTGTTTTTT. Protein sequence: CASSLARRGDWHEKLFF.

A few counts support this clonotype. V and J are TRBV6-2 or TRBV6-3 and TRBJ1-1, with D perhaps matching TRBD1 (5 bases). V shed 7 bases and J shed 3 bases, with 18 bases lying between them. The CDR3 loop spans 15 amino acids. CDR1 and CDR2 (germline): MNHEY, SVGEGT. This chain's CDR3 is CASTPNTQGYTEAFF. Here the CDR3 DNA reads TGTGCCAGCACCCCCAACACCCAGGGATACACTGAAGCTTTCTTT.

The sample holds a few counts of this clonotype. V usage is TRBV6-5 and J usage is TRBJ2-3, with 7 bases lining up with TRBD2. V was clipped by 9 bases and J by 4 bases; unmatched bases: 7. The CDR3 has 13 amino acids. Germline lookup yields CDR1 MNHEY and CDR2 SVGAGI. CDR3 in amino acids: CASTAGRADTQYF. The DNA of the CDR3 is TGTGCCAGTACGGCGGGGAGGGCAGATACGCAGTATTTT.

V is TRBV7-6 and J is TRBJ2-7; 13 positions match TRBD2. This CDR3 has 16 amino acids. V lost 5 bases and J lost 3; bases outside the gene matches: 7. Per germline, CDR1 SGHVS and CDR2 FNYEAQ. For the CDR3, the DNA is TGTGCCAGCAGCCGAGGACTAGCGGGGGTGGACTACGAGCAGTACTTC. Translation gives CASSRGLAGVDYEQYF.

In this sample, this clonotype turned up a few times. The V call is TRBV5-1, the J call TRBJ1-3; D is uncertain. This CDR3 has 16 amino acids. V was cut by 1 base and J by 0 bases, with 11 bases left in between. Germline values: CDR1 SGHRS, CDR2 YFSETQ. The CDR3 is CASSLFQASSGNTIYF. CDR3 coding DNA: TGCGCCAGCAGCTTGTTTCAGGCCAGCTCTGGAAACACCATATATTTT.

The chain recombines TRBV7-9 with TRBJ1-1; D call uncertain. This CDR3 is built from 15 residues. Trimming pared 3 bases from V and 0 bases from J, leaving 11 bases between. Germline CDR1 is SEHNR and CDR2 is FQNEAQ (reference sequence). The DNA for the CDR3 is TGTGCCAGCAGCTTTCGAGGCGGGCTGAACACTGAAGCTTTCTTT. This encodes CASSFRGGLNTEAFF.

V gene TRBV11-2 combines with J gene TRBJ2-7, with D hard to call. The CDR3 consists of 13 residues. Germline-derived CDR1 and CDR2 are SGHAT and FQNNGV. V lost 2 bases to trimming and J lost 1 base, with 6 bases between them. CDR3 nucleotides: TGTGCCAGCAGCTTACAGGATTCCTACGAGCAGTACTTC. Amino acids: CASSLQDSYEQYF.

The J gene is TRBJ2-3, the V gene TRBV11-2; 8 bases are shared with TRBD1. Trimming took 3 bases from V and 4 from J; bases not matched to a gene: 12. The CDR3 runs to 17 residues. CDR1 is SGHAT, CDR2 FQNNGV, per germline. CDR3 sequence reads: CASSFSPGTGLPDTQYF. CDR3 DNA: TGTGCCAGCAGCTTCTCTCCGGGGACAGGATTACCAGATACGCAGTATTTT.

The chain combines TRBV11-1 with TRBJ2-3; the match to TRBD2 covers 7 bases. V was clipped by 4 bases and J by 4 bases; unmatched bases: 5. This CDR3 is 14 amino acids long. Germline V CDR1 and CDR2: SGHAT, FQDESV (reference sequence). CDR3 loop: CASSSRSGADTQYF. The CDR3 bases are TGTGCCAGCAGCTCCCGGAGCGGGGCAGATACGCAGTATTTT.

In this sample, this clonotype turned up many times. The chain is built from TRBV7-9 and TRBJ2-1; 8 bases map to TRBD2. The CDR3 extends over 15 amino acids. The J segment lost 2 bases and the V segment lost 3 bases, leaving 3 bases of the junction unmatched. Germline values: CDR1 SEHNR, CDR2 FQNEAQ (reference sequence). For the CDR3, the DNA is TGTGCCAGCAGCTTCGCGGGGGGACCCTACAATGAGCAGTTCTTC. Its translation: CASSFAGGPYNEQFF.

This clonotype was detected only a few times. The gene calls are TRBV3-1 and TRBJ1-2, with D possibly TRBD1 on 5 matching bases. The CDR3 is made up of 15 amino acids. The germline V gene has CDR1 LGHDT and CDR2 YNNKEL (reference sequence). V lost 2 bases and J 5 bases, leaving 15 bases between the germline ends. CDR3 residues: CASSQTPTASYGYTF. The DNA of the CDR3 is TGTGCCAGCAGCCAAACTCCGACAGCTTCTTATGGCTACACCTTC.

The V and J genes are TRBV5-1 and TRBJ2-3, with 9 positions matching TRBD1. Trimming took 0 bases from V and 6 from J; bases not matched to a gene: 8. The CDR3 sequence is 16 residues long. Germline CDR1 reads SGHRS; CDR2 reads YFSETQ. For the CDR3, the DNA is TGCGCCAGCAGCTTGGCCGGGACAGGGAATTCGGATACGCAGTATTTT. This gives the protein CASSLAGTGNSDTQYF. Complete variable domain (other parts from reference TRBV5-1 and TRBJ2-3): KAGVTQTPRYLIKTRGQQVTLSCSPISGHRSVSWYQQTPGQGLQFLFEYFSETQRNKGNFPGRFSGRQFSNSRSEMNVSTLELGDSALYLCASSLAGTGNSDTQYFGPGTRLTVL.

This chain connects TRBV20-1 to TRBJ1-6; the match to TRBD1 covers 9 bases. This CDR3 comprises 14 residues. The germline V gene has CDR1 DFQATT and CDR2 SNEGSKA (reference sequence). The trim removed 6 bases at V and 7 bases at J, leaving 7 bases unmatched. In DNA form, the CDR3 reads TGCAGTGCGGCTATAGGGACAGGGAATTCACCCCTCCACTTT. Residues: CSAAIGTGNSPLHF.

This clonotype was counted between two and nine times. V is TRBV7-3 and J is TRBJ1-1, with D possibly matching TRBD1 (5 bases). CDR1 SGHTA and CDR2 FQGTGA come from the germline V gene. V was clipped by 0 bases and J by 4 bases, with 6 bases between them. The length of the CDR3 is 13 residues. This CDR3 is CASSLTRGTEAFF. CDR3 DNA sequence: TGTGCCAGCAGCTTAACGAGGGGCACTGAAGCTTTCTTT.

The rearrangement links TRBV5-1 to TRBJ1-1; D is ambiguous. The CDR3 contains 15 residues. Germline values: CDR1 SGHRS, CDR2 YFSETQ. The V end was cut by 0 bases, the J end by 2 bases, with 11 bases between. The CDR3 DNA reads TGCGCCAGCAGCTTGGCGGGGAAGAGCAACACTGAAGCTTTCTTT. This sequence encodes CASSLAGKSNTEAFF.

This clonotype showed up many times. This rearrangement joins TRBV6-5 to TRBJ2-1; D gene ambiguous. Trimming removed 0 bases at V and 8 bases at J, with 11 bases between. Germline V gene sequence: CDR1 MNHEY, CDR2 SVGAGI. CDR3 size: 14 residues. As DNA, the CDR3 is TGTGCCAGCAGTTACTCGGGGTATAACCATGAGCAGTTCTTC. Protein sequence: CASSYSGYNHEQFF.